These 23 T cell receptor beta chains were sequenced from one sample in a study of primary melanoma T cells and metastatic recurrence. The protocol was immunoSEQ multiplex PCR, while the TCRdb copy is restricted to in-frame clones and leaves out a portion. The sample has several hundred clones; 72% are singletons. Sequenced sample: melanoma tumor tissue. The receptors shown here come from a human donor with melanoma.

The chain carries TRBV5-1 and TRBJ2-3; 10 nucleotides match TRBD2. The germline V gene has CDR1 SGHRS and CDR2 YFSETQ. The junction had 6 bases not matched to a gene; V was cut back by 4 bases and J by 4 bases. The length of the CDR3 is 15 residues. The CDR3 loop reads CASSLLAGAADTQYF. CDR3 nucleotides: TGCGCCAGCAGCCTCCTAGCGGGGGCGGCAGATACGCAGTATTTT.

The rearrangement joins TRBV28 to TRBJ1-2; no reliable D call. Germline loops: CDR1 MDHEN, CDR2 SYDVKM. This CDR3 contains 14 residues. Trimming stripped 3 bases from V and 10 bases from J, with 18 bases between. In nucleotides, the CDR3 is TGTGCCAGCAGTTTCCACCTTCCTCGTGATCTCTACACCTTC. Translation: CASSFHLPRDLYTF.

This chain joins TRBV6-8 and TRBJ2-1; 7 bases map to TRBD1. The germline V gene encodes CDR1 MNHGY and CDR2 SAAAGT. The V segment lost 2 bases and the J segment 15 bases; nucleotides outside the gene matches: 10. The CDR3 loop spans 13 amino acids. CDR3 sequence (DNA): TGTGCCAGCAGTTACGGACAGGCCGGCGAGGTGTTCTTC. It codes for CASSYGQAGEVFF.

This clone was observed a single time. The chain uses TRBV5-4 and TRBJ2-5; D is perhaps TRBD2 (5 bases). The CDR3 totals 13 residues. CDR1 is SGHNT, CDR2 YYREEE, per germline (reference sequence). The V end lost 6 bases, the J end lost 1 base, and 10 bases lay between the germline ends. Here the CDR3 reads CASKPAGQETQYF. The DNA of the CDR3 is TGTGCCAGCAAGCCTGCGGGCCAAGAGACCCAGTACTTC.

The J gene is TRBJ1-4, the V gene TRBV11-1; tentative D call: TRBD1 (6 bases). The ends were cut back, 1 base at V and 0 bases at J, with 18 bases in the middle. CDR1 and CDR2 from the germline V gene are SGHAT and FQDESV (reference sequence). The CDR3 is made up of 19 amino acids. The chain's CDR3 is CASSLEGGLAVATNEKLFF. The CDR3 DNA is TGTGCCAGCAGCTTAGAGGGGGGGCTGGCGGTGGCAACTAATGAAAAACTGTTTTTT.

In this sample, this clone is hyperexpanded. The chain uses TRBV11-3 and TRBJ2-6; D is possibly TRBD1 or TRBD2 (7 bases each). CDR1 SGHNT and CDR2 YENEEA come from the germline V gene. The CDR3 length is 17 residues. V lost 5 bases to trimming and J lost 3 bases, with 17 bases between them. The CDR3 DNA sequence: TGTGCCAGCAGCACCCCGACAGGGAGGGGTGGGGCCAACGTCCTGACTTTC. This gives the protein CASSTPTGRGGANVLTF.

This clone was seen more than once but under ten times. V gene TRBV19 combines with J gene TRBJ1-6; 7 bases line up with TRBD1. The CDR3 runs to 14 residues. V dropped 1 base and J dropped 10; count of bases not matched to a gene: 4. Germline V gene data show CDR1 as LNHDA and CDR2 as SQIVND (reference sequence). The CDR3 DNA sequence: TGTGCCAGTAGTATAGCCTTGGGACAGTCACCCCTCCACTTT. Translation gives CASSIALGQSPLHF.

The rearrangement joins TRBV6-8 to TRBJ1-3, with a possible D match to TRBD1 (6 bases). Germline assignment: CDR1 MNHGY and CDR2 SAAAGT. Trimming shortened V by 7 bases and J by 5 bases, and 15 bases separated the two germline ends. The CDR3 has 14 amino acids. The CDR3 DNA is TGTGCCAGCATCCCGGGGGGGCCGCGAAACACCATATATTTT. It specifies CASIPGGPRNTIYF.

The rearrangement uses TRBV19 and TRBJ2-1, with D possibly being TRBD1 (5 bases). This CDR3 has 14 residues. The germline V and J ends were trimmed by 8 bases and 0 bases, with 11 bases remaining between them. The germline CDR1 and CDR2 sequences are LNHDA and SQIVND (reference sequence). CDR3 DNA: TGTGCCAGTCACCAGGGAAACTCCTACAATGAGCAGTTCTTC. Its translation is CASHQGNSYNEQFF. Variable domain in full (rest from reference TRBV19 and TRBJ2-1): DGGITQSPKYLFRKEGQNVTLSCEQNLNHDAMYWYRQDPGQGLRLIYYSQIVNDFQKGDIAEGYSVSREKKESFPLTVTSAQKNPTAFYLCASHQGNSYNEQFFGPGTRLTVL.

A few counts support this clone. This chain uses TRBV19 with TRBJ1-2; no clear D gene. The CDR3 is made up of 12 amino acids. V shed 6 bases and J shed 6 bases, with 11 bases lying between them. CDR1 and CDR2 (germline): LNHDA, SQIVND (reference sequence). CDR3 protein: CASRDGLHGYTF. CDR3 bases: TGTGCCAGTAGGGACGGGCTGCATGGCTACACCTTC.

CDR3 amino acids: CASSGRAMDEYEQYF. CDR3 in DNA: TGTGCCAGCTCAGGAAGGGCCATGGATGAATACGAGCAGTACTTC. The V call is TRBV19, the J call TRBJ2-7; D gene ambiguous. V was pared by 9 bases and J by 4 bases, with 22 bases between. The germline V gene has CDR1 LNHDA and CDR2 SQIVND (reference sequence). The CDR3 length is 15 residues.

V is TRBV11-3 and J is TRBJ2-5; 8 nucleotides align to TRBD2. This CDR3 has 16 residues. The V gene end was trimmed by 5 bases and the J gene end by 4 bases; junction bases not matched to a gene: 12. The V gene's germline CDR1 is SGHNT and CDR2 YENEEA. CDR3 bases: TGTGCCAGCAGCGGGGACCGGGGGGGCCCACTAGAGACCCAGTACTTC. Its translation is CASSGDRGGPLETQYF.

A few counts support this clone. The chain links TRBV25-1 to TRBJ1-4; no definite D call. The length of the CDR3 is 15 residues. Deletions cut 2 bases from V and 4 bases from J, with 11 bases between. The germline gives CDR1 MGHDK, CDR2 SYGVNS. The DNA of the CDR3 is TGTGCCAGCAGTGAAGAGGTGCTTGGTAATGAAAAACTGTTTTTT. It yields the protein CASSEEVLGNEKLFF.

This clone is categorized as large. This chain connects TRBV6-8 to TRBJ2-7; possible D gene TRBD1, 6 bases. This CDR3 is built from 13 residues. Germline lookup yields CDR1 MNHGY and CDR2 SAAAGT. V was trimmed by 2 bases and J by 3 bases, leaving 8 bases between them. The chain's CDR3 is CASSYDRSYEQYF. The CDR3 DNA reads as TGTGCCAGCAGTTACGACAGGAGCTACGAGCAGTACTTC.

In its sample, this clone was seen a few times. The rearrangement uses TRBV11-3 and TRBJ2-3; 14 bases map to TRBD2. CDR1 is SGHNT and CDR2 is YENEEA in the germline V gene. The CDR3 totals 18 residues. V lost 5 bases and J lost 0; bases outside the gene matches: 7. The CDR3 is CASSGTGLAGVSTDTQYF. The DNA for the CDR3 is TGTGCCAGCAGCGGAACGGGACTAGCGGGGGTCAGCACAGATACGCAGTATTTT.

CDR3 sequence (DNA): TGTGCCAGTAGTACCCCGGGACAGGTAGCCAAAAACATTCAGTACTTC. Translation gives CASSTPGQVAKNIQYF. V and J are TRBV19 and TRBJ2-4, with 8 bases aligning to TRBD1. The CDR3 has 16 residues. V dropped 4 bases and J dropped 0; count of bases not matched to a gene: 5. Germline CDR1 reads LNHDA; CDR2 reads SQIVND (reference sequence).

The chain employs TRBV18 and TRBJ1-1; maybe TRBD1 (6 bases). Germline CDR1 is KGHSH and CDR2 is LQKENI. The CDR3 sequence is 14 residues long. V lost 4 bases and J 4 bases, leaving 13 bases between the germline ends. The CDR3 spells CASSRGASVTEAFF. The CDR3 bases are TGTGCCAGCTCACGGGGGGCATCAGTCACTGAAGCTTTCTTT.

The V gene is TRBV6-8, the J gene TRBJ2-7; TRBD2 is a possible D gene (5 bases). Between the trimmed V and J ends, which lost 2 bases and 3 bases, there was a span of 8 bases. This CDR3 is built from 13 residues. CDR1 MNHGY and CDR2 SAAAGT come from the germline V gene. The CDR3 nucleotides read TGTGCCAGCAGTTACGACGAGGGCTACGAGCAGTACTTC. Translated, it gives CASSYDEGYEQYF.

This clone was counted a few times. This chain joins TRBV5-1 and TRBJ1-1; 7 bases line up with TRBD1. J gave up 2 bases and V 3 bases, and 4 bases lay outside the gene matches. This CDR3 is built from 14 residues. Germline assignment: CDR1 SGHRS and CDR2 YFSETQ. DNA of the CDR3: TGCGCCAGCAGCTCGGGACAGCCAAACACTGAAGCTTTCTTT. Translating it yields CASSSGQPNTEAFF.

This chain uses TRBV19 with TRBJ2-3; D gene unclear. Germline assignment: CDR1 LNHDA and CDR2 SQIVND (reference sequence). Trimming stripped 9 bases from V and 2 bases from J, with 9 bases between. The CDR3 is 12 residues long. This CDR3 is CASRSPTDTQYF. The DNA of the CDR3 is TGTGCCAGCCGATCACCCACAGATACGCAGTATTTT.

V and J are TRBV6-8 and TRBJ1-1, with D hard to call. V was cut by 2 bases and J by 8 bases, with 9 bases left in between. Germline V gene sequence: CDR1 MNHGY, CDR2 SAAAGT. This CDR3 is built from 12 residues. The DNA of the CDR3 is TGTGCCAGCAGTTACGGACGGATAGAAGCTTTCTTT. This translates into CASSYGRIEAFF.

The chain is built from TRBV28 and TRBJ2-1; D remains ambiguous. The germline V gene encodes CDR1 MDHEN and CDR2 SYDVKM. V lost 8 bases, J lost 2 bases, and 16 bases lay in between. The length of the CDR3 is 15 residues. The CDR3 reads CASYEVSETYNEQFF. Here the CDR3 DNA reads TGTGCCAGCTACGAGGTATCGGAAACCTACAATGAGCAGTTCTTC.

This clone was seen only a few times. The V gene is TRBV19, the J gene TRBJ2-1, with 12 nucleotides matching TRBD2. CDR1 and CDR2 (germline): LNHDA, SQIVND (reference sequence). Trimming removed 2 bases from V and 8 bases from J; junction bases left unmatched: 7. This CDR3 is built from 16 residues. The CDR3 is CASSILAGGLVDEQFF. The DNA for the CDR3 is TGTGCCAGTAGTATACTAGCGGGGGGGCTGGTCGATGAGCAGTTCTTC.